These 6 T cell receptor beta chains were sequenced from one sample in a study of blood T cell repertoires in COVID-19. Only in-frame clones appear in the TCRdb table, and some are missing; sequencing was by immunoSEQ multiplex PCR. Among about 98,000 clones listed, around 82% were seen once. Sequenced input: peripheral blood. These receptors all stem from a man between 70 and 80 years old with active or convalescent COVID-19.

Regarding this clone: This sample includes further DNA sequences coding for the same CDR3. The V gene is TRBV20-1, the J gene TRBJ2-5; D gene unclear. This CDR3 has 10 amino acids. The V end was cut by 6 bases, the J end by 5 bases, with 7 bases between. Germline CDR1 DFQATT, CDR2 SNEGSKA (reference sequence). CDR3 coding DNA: TGCAGTGCGAGCGAGGAGACCCAGTACTTC. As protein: CSASEETQYF.

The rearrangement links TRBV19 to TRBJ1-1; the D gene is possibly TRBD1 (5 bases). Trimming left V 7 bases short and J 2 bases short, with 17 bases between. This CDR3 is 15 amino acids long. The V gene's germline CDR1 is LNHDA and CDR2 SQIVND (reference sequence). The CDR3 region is CASTMDTSFNTEAFF. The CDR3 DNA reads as TGTGCCAGTACTATGGACACCTCATTTAACACTGAAGCTTTCTTT.

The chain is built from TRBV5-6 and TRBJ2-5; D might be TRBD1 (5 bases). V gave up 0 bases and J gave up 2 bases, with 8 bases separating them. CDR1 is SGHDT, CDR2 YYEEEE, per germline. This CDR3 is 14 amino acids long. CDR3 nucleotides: TGTGCCAGCAGCTTGGAGGGGTGGCAAGAGACCCAGTACTTC. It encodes CASSLEGWQETQYF.

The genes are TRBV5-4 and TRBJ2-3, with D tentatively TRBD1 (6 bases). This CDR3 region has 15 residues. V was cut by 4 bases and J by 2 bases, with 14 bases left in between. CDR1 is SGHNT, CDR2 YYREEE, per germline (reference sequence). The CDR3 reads CASSLSDSFTDTQYF. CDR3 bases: TGTGCCAGCAGCCTATCGGACAGCTTCACAGATACGCAGTATTTT.

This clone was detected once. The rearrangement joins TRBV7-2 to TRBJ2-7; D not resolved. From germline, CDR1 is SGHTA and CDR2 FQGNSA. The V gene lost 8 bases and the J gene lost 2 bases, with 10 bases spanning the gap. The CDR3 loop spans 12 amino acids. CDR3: CASWAGTYEQYF. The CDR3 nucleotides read TGTGCCAGCTGGGCTGGAACCTACGAGCAGTACTTC. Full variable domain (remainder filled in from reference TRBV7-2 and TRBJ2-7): GAGVSQSPSNKVTEKGKDVELRCDPISGHTALYWYRQSLGQGLEFLIYFQGNSAPDKSGLPSDRFSAERTGGSVSTLTIQRTQQEDSAVYLCASWAGTYEQYFGPGTRLTVT.

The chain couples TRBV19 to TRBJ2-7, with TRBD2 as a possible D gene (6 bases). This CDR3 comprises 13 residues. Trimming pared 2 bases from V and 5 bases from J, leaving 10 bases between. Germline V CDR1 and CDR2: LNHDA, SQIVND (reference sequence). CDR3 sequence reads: CASSIQGGDEQYF. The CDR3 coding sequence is TGTGCCAGTAGTATACAGGGAGGCGACGAGCAGTACTTC.